The T cell receptor (beta chain) described here comes from a study of CD8+ T cells in alopecia areata. On the study more broadly: Treated patients swallowed 5 to 10 mg of oral tofacitinib twice daily. Findings of the study overall: Higher clonality was seen in lesional scalp than in normal scalp, especially in alopecia totalis/universalis.

RNA was extracted and reverse transcribed into cDNA as the sequencing template. The assay was immunoSEQ multiplex PCR, and TCRdb's table has in-frame clones only and misses some. The sample lists hundreds of thousands of clones; under 80% were seen once. The table lists this clone with a few counts. As yet, its antigen is unknown. The investigators collected lesional scalp punch biopsies and peripheral blood from alopecia areata patients. Cell sorting on a FACSAria was used to separate CD4+ and CD8+ T cells from the PBMCs. The CDR3 loop spans 11 amino acids. Per germline, CDR1 MNHEY and CDR2 SVGAGI. Between the trimmed V and J ends, which lost 5 bases and 5 bases, there was a span of 4 bases.

The sequences come from CD4+ T cells sorted from blood, collected at week 0. The receptor comes from a human donor with alopecia areata. The chain combines TRBV6-5 with TRBJ2-1; D call uncertain. CDR3 amino acids: CASSNHNEQFF. As DNA, the CDR3 is TGTGCCAGCAGTAACCACAATGAGCAGTTCTTC.